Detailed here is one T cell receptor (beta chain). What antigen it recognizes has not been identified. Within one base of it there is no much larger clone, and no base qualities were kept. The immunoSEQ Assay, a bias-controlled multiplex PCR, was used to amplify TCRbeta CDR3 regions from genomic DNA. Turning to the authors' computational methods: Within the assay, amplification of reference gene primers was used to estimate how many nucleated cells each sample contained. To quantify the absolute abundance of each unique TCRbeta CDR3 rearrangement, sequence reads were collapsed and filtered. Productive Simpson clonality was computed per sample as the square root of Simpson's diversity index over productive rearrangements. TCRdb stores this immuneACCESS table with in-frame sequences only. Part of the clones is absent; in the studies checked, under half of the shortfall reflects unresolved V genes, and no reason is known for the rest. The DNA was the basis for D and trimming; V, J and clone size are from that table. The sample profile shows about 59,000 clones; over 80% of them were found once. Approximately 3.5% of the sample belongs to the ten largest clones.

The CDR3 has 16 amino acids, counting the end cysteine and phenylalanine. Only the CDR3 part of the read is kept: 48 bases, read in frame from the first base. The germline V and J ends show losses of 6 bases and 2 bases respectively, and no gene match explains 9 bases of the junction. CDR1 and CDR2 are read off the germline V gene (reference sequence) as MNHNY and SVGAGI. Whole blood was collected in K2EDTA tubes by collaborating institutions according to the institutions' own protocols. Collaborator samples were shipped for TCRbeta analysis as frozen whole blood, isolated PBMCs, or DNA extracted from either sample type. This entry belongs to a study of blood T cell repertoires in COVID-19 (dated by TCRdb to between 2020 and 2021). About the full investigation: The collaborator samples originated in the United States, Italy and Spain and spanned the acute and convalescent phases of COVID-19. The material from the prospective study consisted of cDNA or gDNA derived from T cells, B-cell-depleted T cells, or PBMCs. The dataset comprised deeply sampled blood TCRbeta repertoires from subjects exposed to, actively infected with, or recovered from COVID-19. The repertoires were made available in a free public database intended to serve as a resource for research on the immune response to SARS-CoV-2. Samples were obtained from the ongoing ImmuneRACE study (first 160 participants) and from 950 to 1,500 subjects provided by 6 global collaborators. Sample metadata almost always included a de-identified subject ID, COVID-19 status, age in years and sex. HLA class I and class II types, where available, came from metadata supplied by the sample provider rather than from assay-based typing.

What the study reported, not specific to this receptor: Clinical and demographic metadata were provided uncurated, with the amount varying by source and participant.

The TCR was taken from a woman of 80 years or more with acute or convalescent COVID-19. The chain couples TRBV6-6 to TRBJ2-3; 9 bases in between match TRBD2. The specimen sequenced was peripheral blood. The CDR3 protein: CASRASGTIYTDTQYF. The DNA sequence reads TGTGCCAGCAGGGCTAGCGGGACGATCTACACAGATACGCAGTATTTT.